Sequencing of this TCR beta chain was carried out in a study of tumor and adjacent non-tumor tissue in lung cancer. Germline assignment: CDR1 SGHRS and CDR2 YFSETQ. This CDR3 has 15 residues. A note on this clonotype: Relative to the germline gene, one junction end is altered; a read error may explain this.

TCRbeta libraries were built with three rounds of nested PCR, modified from ARM-PCR. Each CDR3 protein is one row after TCRdb ran MiXCR on the multiplex PCR reads. The sample yields over 100,000 distinct CDR3 sequences, more than 70% seen once. The template was RNA from unsorted bulk tissue. The gene calls are TRBV5-1 and TRBJ1-3; 10 bases fit TRBD1. The TCR originated in a woman aged 60-70 years with non-small cell lung cancer. The sample was lung tumor tissue. CDR3 nucleotides: TGCGCCAGCAGCCGGGACAGGGGATCTGGAAACTCCATATATTTT. Translation gives CASSRDRGSGNSIYF.